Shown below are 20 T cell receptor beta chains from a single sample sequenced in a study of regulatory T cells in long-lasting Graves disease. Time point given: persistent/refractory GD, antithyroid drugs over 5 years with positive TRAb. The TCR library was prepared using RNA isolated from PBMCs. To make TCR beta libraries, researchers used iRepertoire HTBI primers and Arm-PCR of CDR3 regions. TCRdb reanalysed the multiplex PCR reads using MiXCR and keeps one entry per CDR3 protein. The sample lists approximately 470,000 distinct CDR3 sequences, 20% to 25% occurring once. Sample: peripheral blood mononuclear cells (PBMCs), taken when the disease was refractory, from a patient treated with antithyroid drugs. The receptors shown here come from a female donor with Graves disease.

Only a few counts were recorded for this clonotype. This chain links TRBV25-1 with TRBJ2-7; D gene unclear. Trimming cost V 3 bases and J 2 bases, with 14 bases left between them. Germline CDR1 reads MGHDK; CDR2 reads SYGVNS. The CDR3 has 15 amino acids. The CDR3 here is CASSDPRKATYEQYF. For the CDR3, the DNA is TGTGCCAGCAGTGACCCCCGAAAGGCTACCTACGAGCAGTACTTC.

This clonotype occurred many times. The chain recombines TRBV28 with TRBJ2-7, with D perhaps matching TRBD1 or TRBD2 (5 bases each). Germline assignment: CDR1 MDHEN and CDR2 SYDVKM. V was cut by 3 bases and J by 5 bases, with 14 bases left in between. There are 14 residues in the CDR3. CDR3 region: CASSLGVQRDEQYF. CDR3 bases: TGTGCCAGCAGTTTGGGGGTTCAGAGGGACGAGCAGTACTTC.

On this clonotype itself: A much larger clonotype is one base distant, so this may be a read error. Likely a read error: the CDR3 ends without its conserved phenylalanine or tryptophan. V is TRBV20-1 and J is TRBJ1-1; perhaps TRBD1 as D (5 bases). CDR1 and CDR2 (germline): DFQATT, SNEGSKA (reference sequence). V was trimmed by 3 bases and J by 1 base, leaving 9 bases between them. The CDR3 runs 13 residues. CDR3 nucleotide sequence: TGCAGTGCTAGGGGCAGGGCGAACACTGAAGCTTTCTCT. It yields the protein CSARGRANTEAFS.

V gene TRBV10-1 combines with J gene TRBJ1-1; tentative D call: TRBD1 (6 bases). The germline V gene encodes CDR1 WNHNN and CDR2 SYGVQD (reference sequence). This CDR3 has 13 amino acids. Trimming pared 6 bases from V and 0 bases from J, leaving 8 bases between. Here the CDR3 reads CASRGGVNTEAFF. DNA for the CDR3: TGCGCCAGCAGGGGGGGCGTGAACACTGAAGCTTTCTTT.

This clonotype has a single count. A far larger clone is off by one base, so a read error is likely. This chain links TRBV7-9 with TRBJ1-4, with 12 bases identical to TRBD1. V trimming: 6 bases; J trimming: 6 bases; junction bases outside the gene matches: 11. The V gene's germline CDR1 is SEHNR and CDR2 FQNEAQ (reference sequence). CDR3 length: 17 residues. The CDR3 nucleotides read TGTGCCAGCAGACCGGGTCTGGGACAGGGGGCGCATGAAAAACTGTTTTTT. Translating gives CASRPGLGQGAHEKLFF. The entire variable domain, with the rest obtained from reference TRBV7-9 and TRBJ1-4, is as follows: DTGVSQNPRHKITKRGQNVTFRCDPISEHNRLYWYRQTLGQGPEFLTYFQNEAQLEKSRLLSDRFSAERPKGSFSTLEIQRTEQGDSAMYLCASRPGLGQGAHEKLFFGSGTQLSVL.

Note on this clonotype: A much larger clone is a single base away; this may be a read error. The CDR3 region has the DNA TGTGCCAGCGGTCCGGCGGGACAGGGTGGTGACGAGCAGTACTTC. Its translation is CASGPAGQGGDEQYF. The chain carries TRBV28 and TRBJ2-7, with 9 nucleotides matching TRBD1. This CDR3 region has 15 residues. The germline gives CDR1 MDHEN, CDR2 SYDVKM. The ends lost 8 bases at V and 5 bases at J; junction bases unmatched: 13.

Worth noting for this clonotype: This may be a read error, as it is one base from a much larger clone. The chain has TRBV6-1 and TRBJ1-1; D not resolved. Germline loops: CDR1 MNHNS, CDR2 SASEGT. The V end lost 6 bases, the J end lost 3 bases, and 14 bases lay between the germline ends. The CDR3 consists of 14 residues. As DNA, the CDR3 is TGTGCCAGCAGCAGAAATAAGCCGGACACTGAAGCTTTCTTT. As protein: CASSRNKPDTEAFF.

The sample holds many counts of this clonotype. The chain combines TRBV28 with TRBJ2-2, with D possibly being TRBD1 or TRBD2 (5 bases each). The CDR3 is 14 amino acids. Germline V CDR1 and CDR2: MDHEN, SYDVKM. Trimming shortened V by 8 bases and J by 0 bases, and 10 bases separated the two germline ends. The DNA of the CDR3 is TGTGCCAGCCTCCGAGGGGCGAACACCGGGGAGCTGTTTTTT. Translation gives CASLRGANTGELFF.

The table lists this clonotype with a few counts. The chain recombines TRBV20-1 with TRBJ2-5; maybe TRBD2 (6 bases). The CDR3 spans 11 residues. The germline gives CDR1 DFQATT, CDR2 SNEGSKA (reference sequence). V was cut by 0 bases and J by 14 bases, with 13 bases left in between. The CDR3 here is CSARDSGPDYF. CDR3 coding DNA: TGCAGTGCTAGAGATAGCGGACCCGATTACTTC.

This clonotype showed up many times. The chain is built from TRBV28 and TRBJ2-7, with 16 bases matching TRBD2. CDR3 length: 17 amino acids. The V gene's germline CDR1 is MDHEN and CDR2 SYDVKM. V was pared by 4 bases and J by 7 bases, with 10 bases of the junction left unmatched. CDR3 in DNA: TGTGCCAGCAGTTCGGGACTAGCGGGAGGGCTTTTTAGTGAGCAGTACTTC. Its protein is CASSSGLAGGLFSEQYF.

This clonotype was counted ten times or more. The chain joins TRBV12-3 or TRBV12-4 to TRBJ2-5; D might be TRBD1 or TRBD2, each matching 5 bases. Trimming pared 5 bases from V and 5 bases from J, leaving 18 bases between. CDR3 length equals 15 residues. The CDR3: CASSERDLKEETQYF. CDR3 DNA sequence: TGTGCCAGCAGTGAACGGGACCTCAAGGAGGAGACCCAGTACTTC.

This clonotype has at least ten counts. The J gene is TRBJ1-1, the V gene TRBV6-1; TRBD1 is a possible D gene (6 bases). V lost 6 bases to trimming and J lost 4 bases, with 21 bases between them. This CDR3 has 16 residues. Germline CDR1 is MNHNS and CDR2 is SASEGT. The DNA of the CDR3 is TGTGCCAGCAGCCAGGCTGGCAGGGGTTTCGGCACTGAAGCTTTCTTT. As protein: CASSQAGRGFGTEAFF.

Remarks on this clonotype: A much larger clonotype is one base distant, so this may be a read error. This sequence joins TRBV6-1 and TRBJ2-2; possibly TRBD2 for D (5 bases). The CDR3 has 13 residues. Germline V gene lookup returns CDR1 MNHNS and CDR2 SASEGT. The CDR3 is CASNNKYPGEPFF. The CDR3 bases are TGTGCCAGCAATAACAAGTACCCCGGGGAGCCGTTTTTT.

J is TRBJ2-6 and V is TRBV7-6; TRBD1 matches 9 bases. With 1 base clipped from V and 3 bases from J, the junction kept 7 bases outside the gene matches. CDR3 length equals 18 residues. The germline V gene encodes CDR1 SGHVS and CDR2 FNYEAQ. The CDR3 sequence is CASSLERTGAYGANVLTF. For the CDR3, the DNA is TGTGCCAGCAGCTTAGAGCGGACAGGGGCCTATGGGGCCAACGTCCTGACTTTC.

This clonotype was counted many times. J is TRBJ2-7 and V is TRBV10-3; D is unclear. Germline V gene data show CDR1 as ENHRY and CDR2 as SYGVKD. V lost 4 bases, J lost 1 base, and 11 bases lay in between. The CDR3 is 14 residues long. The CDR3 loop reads CAISVGRVSYEQYF. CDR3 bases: TGTGCCATCAGTGTTGGTAGGGTGTCCTACGAGCAGTACTTC.

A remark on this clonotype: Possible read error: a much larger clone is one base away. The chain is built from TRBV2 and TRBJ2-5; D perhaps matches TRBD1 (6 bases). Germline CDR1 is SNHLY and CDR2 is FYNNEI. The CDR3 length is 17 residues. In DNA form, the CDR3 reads TGTGCCAGCAGCTTATTACCGACCAAGGGGGTCCAAGAGGCCCAGTACTTC. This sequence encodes CASSLLPTKGVQEAQYF.

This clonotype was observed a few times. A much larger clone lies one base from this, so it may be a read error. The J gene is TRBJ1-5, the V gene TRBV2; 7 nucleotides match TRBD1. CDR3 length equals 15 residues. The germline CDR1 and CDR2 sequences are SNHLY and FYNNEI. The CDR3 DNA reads TGTGCCAGCAGTGAGGTGGACAGGACGAATCAGCCCCGGCATTTT. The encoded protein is CASSEVDRTNQPRHF.

The DNA for the CDR3 is TGTGCCAGCAGTTTGGAGGGGGGGCCTGTTAGGTTCTTC. This encodes CASSLEGGPVRFF. The chain uses TRBV28 and TRBJ2-1; D is possibly TRBD2 (7 bases). The V end lost 3 bases, the J end lost 15 bases, and 18 bases lay between the germline ends. The CDR3 length is 13 residues. Germline CDR1 reads MDHEN; CDR2 reads SYDVKM.

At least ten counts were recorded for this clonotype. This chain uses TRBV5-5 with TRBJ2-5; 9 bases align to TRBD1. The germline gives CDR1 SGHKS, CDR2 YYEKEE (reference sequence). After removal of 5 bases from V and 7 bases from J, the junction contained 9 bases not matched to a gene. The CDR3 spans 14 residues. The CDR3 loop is CASSTGQGIATQYF. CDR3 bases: TGTGCCAGCAGTACCGGACAGGGGATAGCGACCCAGTACTTC.

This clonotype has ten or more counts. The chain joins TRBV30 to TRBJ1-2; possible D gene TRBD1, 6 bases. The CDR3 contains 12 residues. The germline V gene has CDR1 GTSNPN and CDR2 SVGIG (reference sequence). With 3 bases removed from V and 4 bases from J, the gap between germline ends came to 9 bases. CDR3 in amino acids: CAWSRGLYGYTF. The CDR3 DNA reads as TGTGCCTGGAGCAGGGGCCTCTATGGCTACACCTTC.